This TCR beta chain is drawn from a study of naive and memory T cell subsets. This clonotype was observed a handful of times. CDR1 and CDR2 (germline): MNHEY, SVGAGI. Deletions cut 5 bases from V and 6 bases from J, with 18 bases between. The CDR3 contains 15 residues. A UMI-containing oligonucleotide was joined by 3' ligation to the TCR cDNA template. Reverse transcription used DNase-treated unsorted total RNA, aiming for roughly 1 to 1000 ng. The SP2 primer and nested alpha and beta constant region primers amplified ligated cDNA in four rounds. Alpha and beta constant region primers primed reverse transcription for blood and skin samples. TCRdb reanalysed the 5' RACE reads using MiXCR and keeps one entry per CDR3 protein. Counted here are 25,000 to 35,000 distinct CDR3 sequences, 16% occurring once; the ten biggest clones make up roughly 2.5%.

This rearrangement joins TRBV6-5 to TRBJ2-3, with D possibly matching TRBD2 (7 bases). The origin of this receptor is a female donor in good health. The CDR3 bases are TGTGCCAGCAGTCAATCGGGGGGCATGACGGATACGCAGTATTTT. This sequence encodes CASSQSGGMTDTQYF.